This TCR beta chain derives from a study of blood T cell repertoires in COVID-19. The protocol was immunoSEQ multiplex PCR, while the TCRdb copy is restricted to in-frame clones and leaves out a portion. The table includes around 220,000 clones, more than 75% detected once. Germline values: CDR1 WSHSY, CDR2 SAAADI. Germline trimming cut 0 bases from V and 0 bases from J; bases unmatched to any gene: 2. This CDR3 comprises 15 residues. The chain recombines TRBV10-2 with TRBJ2-7, with TRBD1 matching 7 bases. This TCR was sampled from a man aged 35 to 55 with active or convalescent COVID-19. Sequenced input: peripheral blood. The CDR3 DNA reads as TGCGCCAGCAGTGAGTCAGGGGGCTACTCCTACGAGCAGTACTTC. As protein: CASSESGGYSYEQYF.